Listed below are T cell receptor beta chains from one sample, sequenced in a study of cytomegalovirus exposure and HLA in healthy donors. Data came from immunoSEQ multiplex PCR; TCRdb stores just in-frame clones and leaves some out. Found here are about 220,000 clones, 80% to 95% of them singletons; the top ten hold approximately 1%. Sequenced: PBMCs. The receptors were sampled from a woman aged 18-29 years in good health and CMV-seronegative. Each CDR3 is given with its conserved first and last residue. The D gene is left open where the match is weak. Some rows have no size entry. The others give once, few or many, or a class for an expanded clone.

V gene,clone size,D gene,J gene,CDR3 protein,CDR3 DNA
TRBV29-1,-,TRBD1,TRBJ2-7,CSVLRQGSSYEQYF,TGCAGCGTTCTAAGACAGGGCTCATCCTACGAGCAGTACTTC
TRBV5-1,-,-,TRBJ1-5,CASSLAGLNQPQHF,TGCGCCAGCAGCTTGGCAGGGCTCAATCAGCCCCAGCATTTT
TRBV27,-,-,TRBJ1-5,CASSLGGQSNQPQHF,TGTGCCAGCAGTTTGGGTGGGCAGAGCAATCAGCCCCAGCATTTT
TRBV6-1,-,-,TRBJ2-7,CASQRVDEQYF,TGTGCCAGCCAACGGGTGGACGAGCAGTACTTC
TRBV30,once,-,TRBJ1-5,CAWSRGEYQPQHF,TGTGCCTGGAGTCGGGGGGAGTATCAGCCCCAGCATTTT
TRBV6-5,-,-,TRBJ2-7,CASSFTSKTYEQYF,TGTGCCAGCAGTTTTACTAGTAAAACCTACGAGCAGTACTTC
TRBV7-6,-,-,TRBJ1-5,CASSMGRDQPQHF,TGTGCCAGCTCTATGGGCAGAGACCAGCCCCAGCATTTT
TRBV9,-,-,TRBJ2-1,CASSVAGSREQFF,TGTGCCAGCAGCGTAGCGGGTAGTCGCGAGCAGTTCTTC
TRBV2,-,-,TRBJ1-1,CASSLPPGEAFF,TGTGCCAGCAGCTTACCCCCCGGTGAAGCTTTCTTT
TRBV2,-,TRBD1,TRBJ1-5,CASRATGDQPQHF,TGTGCCAGCAGGGCGACAGGGGATCAGCCCCAGCATTTT
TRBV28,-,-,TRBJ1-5,CASSLRHLYSNQPQHF,TGTGCCAGCAGCCTAAGACACCTCTATAGCAATCAGCCCCAGCATTTT
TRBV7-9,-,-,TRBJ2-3,CASSFLLTDTQYF,TGTGCCAGCAGCTTCCTACTTACAGATACGCAGTATTTT
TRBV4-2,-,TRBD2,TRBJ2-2,CASSDGTSGGTGELFF,TGTGCCAGCAGCGACGGGACTAGCGGAGGTACCGGGGAGCTGTTTTTT
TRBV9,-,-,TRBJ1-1,CASSPAGGMNTEAFF,TGTGCCAGCAGTCCGGCGGGGGGTATGAACACTGAAGCTTTCTTT
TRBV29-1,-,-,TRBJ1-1,CSVLFATGRQAFF,TGCAGCGTCTTATTCGCCACAGGGCGGCAGGCTTTCTTT
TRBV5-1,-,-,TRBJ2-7,CASSLGLSSYEQYF,TGCGCCAGCAGCTTGGGACTAAGCTCCTACGAGCAGTACTTC
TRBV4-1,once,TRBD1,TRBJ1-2,CASRKRTGIYGYTF,TGCGCCAGCCGTAAGCGGACAGGGATCTATGGCTACACCTTC
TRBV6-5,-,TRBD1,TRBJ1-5,CASRDREGQPQHF,TGTGCCAGCAGGGACAGGGAGGGTCAGCCCCAGCATTTT
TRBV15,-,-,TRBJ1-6,CATSREFGFGLHNSPLHF,TGTGCCACCAGCAGAGAATTTGGATTTGGACTGCATAATTCACCCCTCCACTTT
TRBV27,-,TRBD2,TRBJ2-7,CASRRTSGIYEQYF,TGTGCCAGCAGGCGGACTAGCGGGATATACGAGCAGTACTTC
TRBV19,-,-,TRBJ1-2,CASSPYTGGYTF,TGTGCCAGTAGTCCCTATACCGGTGGCTACACCTTC
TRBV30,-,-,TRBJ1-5,CASGQPQHF,TGTGCCTCAGGTCAGCCCCAGCATTTT
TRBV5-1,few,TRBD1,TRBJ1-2,CASSLEGTAITF,TGCGCCAGCAGCTTGGAGGGGACAGCTATCACCTTC
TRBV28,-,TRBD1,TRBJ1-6,CASSSGTGSYNSPLHF,TGTGCCAGCAGCTCGGGGACAGGGTCCTATAATTCACCCCTCCACTTT
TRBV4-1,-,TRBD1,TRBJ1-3,CASSHHVRGPRFSPGNTIYF,TGCGCCAGCAGCCACCACGTTAGGGGGCCACGTTTTTCCCCTGGAAACACCATATATTTT
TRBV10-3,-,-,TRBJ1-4,CAISEPTLNEKLFF,TGTGCCATCAGTGAGCCGACACTTAATGAAAAACTGTTTTTT
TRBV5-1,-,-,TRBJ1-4,CASSPRGSTNEKLFF,TGCGCCAGCAGCCCAAGGGGGTCGACTAATGAAAAACTGTTTTTT
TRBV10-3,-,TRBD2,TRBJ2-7,CAISDREGTSYEQYF,TGTGCCATCAGTGACCGTGAAGGGACTAGCTACGAGCAGTACTTC
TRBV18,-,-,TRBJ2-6,CASSPLSRSGANVLTF,TGTGCCAGCTCACCCCTATCACGCTCTGGGGCCAACGTCCTGACTTTC
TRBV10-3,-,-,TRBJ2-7,CAISETGRDEQYF,TGTGCCATCAGTGAGACAGGGAGGGACGAGCAGTACTTC
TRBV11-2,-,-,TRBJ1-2,CASSSGLGRVGSYTF,TGTGCCAGCAGCTCCGGGTTAGGGAGAGTAGGGAGCTACACCTTC
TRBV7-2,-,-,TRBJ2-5,CASSFRRGVETQYF,TGTGCCAGCAGCTTCCGCAGGGGGGTGGAGACCCAGTACTTC
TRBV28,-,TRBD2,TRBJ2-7,CASSPWAGGQRHEQYF,TGTGCCAGCAGCCCCTGGGCGGGAGGGCAGCGTCACGAGCAGTACTTC
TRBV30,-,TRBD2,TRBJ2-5,CAWRSRLAGGETQYF,TGTGCCTGGAGGTCCCGACTAGCGGGAGGAGAGACCCAGTACTTC
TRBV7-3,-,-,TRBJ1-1,CASSLSGQNTEAFF,TGTGCCAGCAGCTTATCGGGACAGAACACTGAAGCTTTCTTT
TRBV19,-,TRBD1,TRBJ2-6,CASLDRAGANVLTF,TGTGCCAGTCTCGACAGGGCTGGGGCCAACGTCCTGACTTTC
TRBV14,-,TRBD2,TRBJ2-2,CASSALAALNTGELFF,TGTGCCAGCAGCGCGCTAGCGGCCTTGAACACCGGGGAGCTGTTTTTT
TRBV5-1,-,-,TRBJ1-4,CASREDGGIGEKLFF,TGCGCCAGCCGAGAGGACGGGGGAATTGGAGAAAAACTGTTTTTT
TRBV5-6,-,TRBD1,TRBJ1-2,CASSYGQGLVNGYTF,TGTGCCAGCAGCTACGGACAGGGGTTAGTCAATGGCTACACCTTC
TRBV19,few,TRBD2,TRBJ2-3,CASSIAGAGADTQYF,TGTGCCAGTAGTATAGCGGGAGCGGGGGCAGATACGCAGTATTTT
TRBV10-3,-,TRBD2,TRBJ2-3,CAISASGRTDTQYF,TGTGCCATCAGTGCCAGCGGGAGGACAGATACGCAGTATTTT
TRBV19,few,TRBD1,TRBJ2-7,CASRPLPGQGSDEQYF,TGTGCCAGTAGACCGCTCCCGGGACAGGGGTCTGACGAGCAGTACTTC
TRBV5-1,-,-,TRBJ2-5,CASSLDGETQYF,TGCGCCAGCAGCTTGGACGGAGAGACCCAGTACTTC
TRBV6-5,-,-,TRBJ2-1,CASSYRTRNEQFF,TGTGCCAGCAGTTACCGGACTCGCAATGAGCAGTTCTTC
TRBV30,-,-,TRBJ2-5,CAWGIRRVRRETQYF,TGTGCCTGGGGAATCCGGAGGGTAAGACGGGAGACCCAGTACTTC
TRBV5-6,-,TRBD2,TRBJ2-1,CASSFGVAGGSEQFF,TGTGCCAGCAGCTTCGGGGTCGCGGGCGGGAGCGAGCAGTTCTTC
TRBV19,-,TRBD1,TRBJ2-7,CASSIGQATYEQYF,TGTGCCAGTAGTATTGGACAGGCTACCTACGAGCAGTACTTC
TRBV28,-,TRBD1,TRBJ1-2,CASSTGTGGFRNYGYTF,TGTGCCAGCAGCACTGGGACAGGGGGCTTCCGAAACTATGGCTACACCTTC
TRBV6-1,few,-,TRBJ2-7,CASSGGSRYEQYF,TGTGCCAGCAGTGGAGGCAGTCGTTACGAGCAGTACTTC
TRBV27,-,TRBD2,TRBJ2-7,CASRTSGDPYEQYF,TGTGCCAGCCGGACTAGCGGGGATCCCTACGAGCAGTACTTC
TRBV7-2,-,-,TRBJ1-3,CASSPYRGNTIYF,TGTGCCAGCAGCCCATACAGAGGAAACACCATATATTTT
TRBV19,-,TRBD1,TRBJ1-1,CASNGLRTGTKTEAFF,TGTGCCAGTAACGGGCTTAGGACAGGGACGAAAACTGAAGCTTTCTTT
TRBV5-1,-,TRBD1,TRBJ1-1,CASSLVPQGVNTEAFF,TGCGCCAGCAGCTTGGTGCCACAGGGGGTGAACACTGAAGCTTTCTTT